The T cell receptor (beta chain) under discussion was sequenced for a study of blood T cell repertoires in COVID-19. Study details: Collection of acute and convalescent COVID-19 samples took place in the United States, Italy and Spain. The cDNA or gDNA used as material had been derived from T cells, B-cell-depleted T cells, or PBMCs.

The assay was immunoSEQ multiplex PCR, and TCRdb's table has in-frame clones only and misses some. In the table there are about 250,000 clones, approximately 90% of which are singletons. Only a few counts were recorded for this clone. Participants reported their clinical history, and cohort assignment relied on those reports. Before being deemed recovered, Cohort 3 donors had two negative PCRs, clearance, or symptom resolution. V was shortened by 8 bases and J by 6 bases, with 11 bases between the two germline ends. The germline V gene encodes CDR1 LGHDT and CDR2 YNNKEL (reference sequence). This CDR3 contains 13 residues.

This clonotype was obtained from a man between 35 and 55 years old who had recovered from COVID-19. The source material was PBMCs or T cells enriched from blood (not recorded which). This chain uses TRBV3-1 (or the pseudogene TRBV3-2) with TRBJ1-6; perhaps TRBD1 as D (6 bases). CDR3 amino acids: CASGGTLNSPLHF. The CDR3 nucleotides are TGTGCCAGCGGTGGGACACTTAATTCACCCCTCCACTTT.